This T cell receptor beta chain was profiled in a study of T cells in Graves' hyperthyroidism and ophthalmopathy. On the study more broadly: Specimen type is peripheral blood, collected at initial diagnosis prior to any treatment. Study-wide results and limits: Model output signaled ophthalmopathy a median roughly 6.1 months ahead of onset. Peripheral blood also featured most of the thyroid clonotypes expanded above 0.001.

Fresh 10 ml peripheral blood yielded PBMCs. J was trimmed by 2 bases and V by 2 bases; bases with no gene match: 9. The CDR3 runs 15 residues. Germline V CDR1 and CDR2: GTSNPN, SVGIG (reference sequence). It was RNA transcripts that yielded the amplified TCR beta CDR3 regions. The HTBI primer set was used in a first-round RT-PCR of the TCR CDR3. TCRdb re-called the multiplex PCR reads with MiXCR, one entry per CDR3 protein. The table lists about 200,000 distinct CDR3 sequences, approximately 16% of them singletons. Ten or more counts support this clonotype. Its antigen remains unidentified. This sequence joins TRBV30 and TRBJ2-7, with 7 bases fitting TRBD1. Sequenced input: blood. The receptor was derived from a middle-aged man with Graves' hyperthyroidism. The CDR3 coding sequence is TGTGCCTGGAGTAAAGATCTGGGACAGCCCTACGAGCAGTACTTC. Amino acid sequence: CAWSKDLGQPYEQYF.